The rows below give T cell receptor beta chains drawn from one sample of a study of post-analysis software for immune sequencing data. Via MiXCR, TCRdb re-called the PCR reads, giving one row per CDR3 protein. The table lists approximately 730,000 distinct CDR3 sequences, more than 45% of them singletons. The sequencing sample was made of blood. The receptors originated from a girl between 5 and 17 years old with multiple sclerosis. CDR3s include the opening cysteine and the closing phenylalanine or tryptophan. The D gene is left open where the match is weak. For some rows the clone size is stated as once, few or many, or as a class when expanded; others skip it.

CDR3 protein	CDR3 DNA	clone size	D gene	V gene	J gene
CASNLGGTYNEQFF	TGCGCCAGCAATCTAGGGGGCACCTACAATGAGCAGTTCTTC	.	TRBD1	TRBV5-1	TRBJ2-1
CASSEEGLAGPYNEQFF	TGTGCCAGCAGTGAAGAGGGACTAGCGGGTCCCTACAATGAGCAGTTCTTC	.	TRBD2	TRBV6-1	TRBJ2-1
CASSPRAVETQYF	TGTGCCAGCAGTCCCCGGGCGGTAGAGACCCAGTACTTC	.	.	TRBV6-6	TRBJ2-5
CSVLEGGGDTGELFF	TGCAGCGTCCTCGAAGGGGGAGGAGATACCGGGGAGCTGTTTTTT	.	.	TRBV29-1	TRBJ2-2
CSAPNTLATPGGNYGYTF	TGCAGTGCTCCTAATACCCTTGCCACCCCAGGGGGCAACTATGGCTACACCTTC	few	TRBD1	TRBV20-1	TRBJ1-2
CASSPYESDGANVLTF	TGTGCCAGCAGCCCATACGAATCCGATGGGGCCAACGTCCTGACTTTC	.	.	TRBV11-3	TRBJ2-6
CASSPTVNYGYTF	TGTGCCAGCAGCCCGACAGTTAACTATGGCTACACCTTC	many	.	TRBV12-3/TRBV12-4	TRBJ1-2
CSVQLDGNYEQYF	TGCAGTGTTCAATTAGACGGGAACTACGAGCAGTACTTC	.	.	TRBV20-1	TRBJ2-7
CASSQDFGSGANVLTF	TGTGCCAGCAGCCAAGATTTCGGCTCTGGGGCCAACGTCCTGACTTTC	few	.	TRBV3-1	TRBJ2-6
CASSQDLRTQGGEQYF	TGCGCCAGCAGCCAAGACCTCCGAACCCAAGGGGGCGAGCAGTACTTC	.	.	TRBV4-3	TRBJ2-7
CASSDPDRGGRNEQFF	TGTGCCAGCAGCGACCCGGACAGGGGGGGTAGGAATGAGCAGTTCTTC	.	TRBD1	TRBV12-3/TRBV12-4	TRBJ2-1
CASSVGRESSYEQYF	TGTGCCAGCAGCGTAGGAAGGGAAAGCTCCTACGAGCAGTACTTC	.	.	TRBV9	TRBJ2-7
CASSLIGGVAGELFF	TGTGCCAGCAGCTTAATCGGCGGGGTGGCCGGGGAGCTGTTTTTT	few	.	TRBV7-3	TRBJ2-2
CASTLGDEQYF	TGTGCCAGCACCCTCGGGGACGAGCAGTACTTC	.	.	TRBV27	TRBJ2-7
CASSLRLAGVSNEQFF	TGTGCCAGCAGCTTACGACTAGCGGGAGTTTCCAATGAGCAGTTCTTC	few	TRBD2	TRBV11-3	TRBJ2-1
CSAKSPGTGTYNEQFF	TGCAGTGCTAAAAGTCCCGGGACAGGGACCTACAATGAGCAGTTCTTC	.	TRBD1	TRBV20-1	TRBJ2-1
CASSPERDSPLHF	TGTGCCAGCAGCCCCGAGAGGGATTCACCCCTCCACTTT	.	.	TRBV7-2	TRBJ1-6
CASSLEEGGPYEQYF	TGTGCCAGCAGTTTAGAAGAGGGAGGGCCCTACGAGCAGTACTTC	.	TRBD2	TRBV28	TRBJ2-7
CASSLNPRLAGPHTGELFF	TGTGCCAGCAGCTTAAACCCTCGACTAGCGGGGCCCCACACCGGGGAGCTGTTTTTT	.	TRBD2	TRBV7-6	TRBJ2-2
CASSLADRGPSYGYTF	TGTGCCAGCAGCTTAGCGGACAGGGGGCCCTCCTATGGCTACACCTTC	few	TRBD1	TRBV7-9	TRBJ1-2
CAWGDLNTEAFF	TGTGCCTGGGGGGACCTTAACACTGAAGCTTTCTTT	few	.	TRBV30	TRBJ1-1
CASSLESGANVLTF	TGCGCCAGCAGCTTAGAAAGTGGGGCCAACGTCCTGACTTTC	.	.	TRBV5-1	TRBJ2-6
CASSPRSGRKLYNEQFF	TGTGCCAGCTCACCACGGAGCGGGAGAAAACTCTACAATGAGCAGTTCTTC	few	TRBD2	TRBV18	TRBJ2-1